This entry describes one T cell receptor beta chain. Its specificity is not known. Germline-derived CDR1 and CDR2 are SGHVS and FQNEAQ. This CDR3 is built from 12 residues. The V end was cut by 5 bases, the J end by 10 bases, with 9 bases between. Unique molecular identifiers were incorporated during preparation of the TCRbeta library. TCRdb analysed the PCR reads with MiXCR anew, one entry per CDR3 protein. The sample yields around 270,000 distinct CDR3 sequences, roughly 8.2% seen once. This specimen comes from a study of T-cell reconstitution after alpha-beta-depleted transplantation in children. General study findings and limits: From newly produced T cells came most of the T-cell counts and diversity one year after transplant.

Source: peripheral blood, taken 360 days after TCRalphabeta/CD19-depleted stem cell transplant. The clonotype originates from a female patient under 10 years old who had a stem cell transplant for Fanconi anemia, so the T cells may come from the graft donor. J is TRBJ1-6 and V is TRBV7-8; unclear D gene. The CDR3 sequence is CASSIPDSPLHF. The CDR3 bases are TGTGCCAGCAGCATACCAGACTCACCCCTCCACTTT.